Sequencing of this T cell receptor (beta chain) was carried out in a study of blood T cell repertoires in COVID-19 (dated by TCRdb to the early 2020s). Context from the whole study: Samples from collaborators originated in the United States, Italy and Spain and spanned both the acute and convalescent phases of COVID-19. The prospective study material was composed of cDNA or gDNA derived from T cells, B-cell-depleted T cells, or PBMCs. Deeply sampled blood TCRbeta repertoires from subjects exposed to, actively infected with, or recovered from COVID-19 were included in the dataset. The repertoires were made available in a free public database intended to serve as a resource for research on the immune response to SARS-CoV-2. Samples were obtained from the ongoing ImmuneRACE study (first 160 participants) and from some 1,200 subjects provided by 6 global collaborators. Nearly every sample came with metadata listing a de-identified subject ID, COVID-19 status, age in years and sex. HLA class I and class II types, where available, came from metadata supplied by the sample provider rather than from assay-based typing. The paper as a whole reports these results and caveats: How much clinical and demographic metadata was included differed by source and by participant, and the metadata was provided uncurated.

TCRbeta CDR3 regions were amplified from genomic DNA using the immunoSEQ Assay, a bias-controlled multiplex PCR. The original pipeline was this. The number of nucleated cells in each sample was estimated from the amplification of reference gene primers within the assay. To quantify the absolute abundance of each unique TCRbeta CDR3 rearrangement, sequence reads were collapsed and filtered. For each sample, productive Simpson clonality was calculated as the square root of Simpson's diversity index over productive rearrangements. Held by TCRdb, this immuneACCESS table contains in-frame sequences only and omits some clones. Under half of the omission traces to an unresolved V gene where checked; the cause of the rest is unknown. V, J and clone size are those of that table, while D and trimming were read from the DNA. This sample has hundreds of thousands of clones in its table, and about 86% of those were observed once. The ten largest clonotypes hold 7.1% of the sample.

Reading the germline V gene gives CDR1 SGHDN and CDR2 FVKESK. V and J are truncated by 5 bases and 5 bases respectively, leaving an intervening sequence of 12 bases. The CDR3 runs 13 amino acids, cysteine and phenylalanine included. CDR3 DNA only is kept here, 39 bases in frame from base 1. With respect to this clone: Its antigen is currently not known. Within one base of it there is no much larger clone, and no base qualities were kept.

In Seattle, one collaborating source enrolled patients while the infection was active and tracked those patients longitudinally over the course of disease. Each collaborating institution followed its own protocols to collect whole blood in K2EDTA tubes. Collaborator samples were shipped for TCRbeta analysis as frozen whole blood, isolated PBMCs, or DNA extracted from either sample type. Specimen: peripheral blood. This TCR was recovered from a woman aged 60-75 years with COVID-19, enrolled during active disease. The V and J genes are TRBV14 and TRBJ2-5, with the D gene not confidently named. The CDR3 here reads CASSIWLGETQYF. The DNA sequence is TGTGCCAGCAGCATCTGGCTTGGCGAGACCCAGTACTTC.